One sample yielded the 11 T cell receptor beta chains listed below, sequenced in a study of blood T cell repertoires in COVID-19. Using immunoSEQ multiplex PCR, the repertoire was profiled, and TCRdb retains in-frame clones only, with some absent. This table has 120,000 or so clones, about 81% appearing once. Sequencing input: peripheral blood. Every receptor here comes from a woman aged 45-59 years with acute or convalescent COVID-19.

The chain joins TRBV11-2 to TRBJ1-5; the match to TRBD1 covers 8 bases. The V gene end was trimmed by 0 bases and the J gene end by 7 bases; junction bases not matched to a gene: 5. CDR3 length: 15 residues. Germline loops: CDR1 SGHAT, CDR2 FQNNGV. The CDR3 reads CASSLEGQAWQPQHF. CDR3 sequence (DNA): TGTGCCAGCAGCTTAGAGGGACAGGCTTGGCAGCCCCAGCATTTT.

J is TRBJ1-2 and V is TRBV2, with TRBD1 as a possible D gene (5 bases). The germline gives CDR1 SNHLY, CDR2 FYNNEI. The V gene lost 5 bases and the J gene lost 6 bases, with 16 bases spanning the gap. CDR3 size: 14 residues. The CDR3 coding sequence is TGTGCCAGCAGTCCTAGACAGTTTCCGGATGGCTACACCTTC. Encoded protein: CASSPRQFPDGYTF.

V gene TRBV28 combines with J gene TRBJ1-5, with 7 bases aligning to TRBD1. The CDR3 is 14 residues long. The V and J ends lost 10 bases and 8 bases, in that order; junction bases with no gene match: 14. Germline V CDR1 and CDR2: MDHEN, SYDVKM. The DNA of the CDR3 is TGTGCCATCCTCTCAGGGGGACAGACCGAGCCCCAGCATTTT. It is translated as CAILSGGQTEPQHF.

The chain couples TRBV9 to TRBJ1-1, with D maybe TRBD1 (5 bases). This CDR3 comprises 14 residues. CDR1 and CDR2 (germline): SGDLS, YYNGEE. V was cut by 7 bases and J by 1 base, with 14 bases left in between. The CDR3 region is CASGGRTENTEAFF. As DNA, the CDR3 is TGTGCCAGCGGGGGGAGGACGGAGAACACTGAAGCTTTCTTT.

The rearrangement uses TRBV14 and TRBJ1-2; TRBD1 aligns across 8 bases. The V gene end was trimmed by 2 bases and the J gene end by 8 bases; junction bases not matched to a gene: 10. This CDR3 comprises 15 residues. The germline gives CDR1 SGHDN, CDR2 FVKESK. The CDR3 nucleotides are TGTGCCAGCAGCCAAAGCAGGGGGCGCCTAAGAGGCTACACCTTC. Translation gives CASSQSRGRLRGYTF.

This chain links TRBV11-2 with TRBJ2-7; 7 nucleotides line up with TRBD2. Germline CDR1 is SGHAT and CDR2 is FQNNGV. The CDR3 runs to 17 residues. J gave up 13 bases and V 5 bases, and 26 bases lay outside the gene matches. For the CDR3, the DNA is TGTGCCAGCAGCCCCAAAGCGGGGCACTCTTATCCCCCCGAAGGCTACTTC. This encodes CASSPKAGHSYPPEGYF.

The chain employs TRBV9 and TRBJ1-6; the D is unclear. This CDR3 spans 13 amino acids. Germline CDR1 reads SGDLS; CDR2 reads YYNGEE. V lost 4 bases and J lost 10, with 12 bases in between. The CDR3 sequence: CASSPEVWSPLHF. The CDR3 DNA reads as TGTGCCAGCAGCCCCGAGGTTTGGTCACCCCTCCACTTT.

The genes are TRBV5-5 and TRBJ1-1; tentative D call: TRBD1 (6 bases). In germline, CDR1 is SGHKS, CDR2 YYEKEE (reference sequence). This CDR3 region has 14 residues. V lost 6 bases and J 7 bases, leaving 19 bases between the germline ends. The CDR3 DNA follows: TGTGCCAGCATCACAACGGTGGGGGCTGGTGAAGCTTTCTTT. As protein: CASITTVGAGEAFF. The full variable domain, with the rest looked up from reference TRBV5-5 and TRBJ1-1, is DAGVTQSPTHLIKTRGQQVTLRCSPISGHKSVSWYQQVLGQGPQFIFQYYEKEERGRGNFPDRFSARQFPNYSSELNVNALLLGDSALYLCASITTVGAGEAFFGQGTRLTVV.

The CDR3 loop reads CAISGGSGGELFF. The CDR3 nucleotides read TGTGCCATCAGTGGCGGGTCCGGCGGGGAGCTGTTTTTT. This chain uses TRBV10-3 with TRBJ2-2; D perhaps matches TRBD2 (5 bases). CDR3 length: 13 amino acids. The V gene lost 4 bases and the J gene lost 7 bases, with 10 bases spanning the gap. Germline CDR1 ENHRY, CDR2 SYGVKD.

The chain joins TRBV11-2 to TRBJ2-7; unclear D gene. V lost 5 bases, J lost 6 bases, and 8 bases lay in between. The V gene's germline CDR1 is SGHAT and CDR2 FQNNGV. CDR3 length equals 11 residues. The DNA for the CDR3 is TGTGCCAGCAGCCGGGTGAGCGAGCAGTACTTC. This sequence encodes CASSRVSEQYF.

This clone has a single count. V gene TRBV6-5 combines with J gene TRBJ2-5; the match to TRBD2 covers 11 bases. The ends lost 6 bases at V and 6 bases at J; junction bases unmatched: 6. The germline gives CDR1 MNHEY, CDR2 SVGAGI. CDR3 length: 14 amino acids. The chain's CDR3 is CASRPGLAVQTQYF. The CDR3 DNA sequence: TGTGCCAGCAGACCGGGACTAGCGGTACAGACCCAGTACTTC.